Presented here are 25 T cell receptor beta chains from one specimen sequenced in a study of regulatory T cells in long-lasting Graves disease (dated by TCRdb to the early 2020s). The sample's time point label, decoded: newly diagnosed GD, antithyroid drugs for less than 3 months. For both TCR sequencing and RNA sequencing, RNA was extracted from PBMCs in TRIzol. Library preparation was by multiplex PCR. This sample was sequenced with an Illumina HiSeq 4000. iRepertoire HTBI primers and Arm-PCR amplification of CDR3 regions were used to construct TCR beta libraries. TCRdb reanalyzed the raw reads on its own, using fastp at Q25 for trimming and MiXCR for clone calling, and kept in-frame beta chains. For every CDR3 protein sequence, its rows merge into one entry that carries the most common genes and DNA. The sample contains fewer than 400,000 distinct CDR3 sequences, more than 15% of them found a single time. Less than 45% of the sample is taken by the ten largest.

Sequencing was performed on peripheral blood mononuclear cells (PBMCs), taken at new diagnosis, from a patient treated with antithyroid drugs. These receptors were obtained from a female donor with Graves disease.

This clonotype was seen at least ten times. The V call is TRBV30, the J call TRBJ1-5; D remains unclear. Germline V CDR1 and CDR2: GTSNPN, SVGIG (reference sequence). Trimming left V 4 bases short and J 6 bases short, with 13 bases between. CDR3 size: 13 residues. The CDR3 region has the DNA TGTGCCTGGAACTCAAGGTGGCTTCAGCCCCAGCATTTT. This translates into CAWNSRWLQPQHF.

The rearrangement uses TRBV7-9 and TRBJ1-5, with 8 bases fitting TRBD1. Germline V lookup: CDR1 SEHNR, CDR2 FQNEAQ (reference sequence). This CDR3 is built from 19 residues. V was clipped by 4 bases and J by 1 base; unmatched bases: 15. CDR3 loop: CASSSLGQGTGSSNQPQHF. The CDR3 DNA reads TGTGCCAGCAGCTCCCTAGGACAGGGAACAGGCTCGAGCAATCAGCCCCAGCATTTT.

This sequence joins TRBV5-1 and TRBJ1-2; D ambiguous. The CDR3 has 14 amino acids. V shed 1 base and J shed 2 bases, with 9 bases lying between them. Germline loops: CDR1 SGHRS, CDR2 YFSETQ. CDR3 DNA: TGCGCCAGCAGCTTGAACAGCCAGAACTATGGCTACACCTTC. Protein: CASSLNSQNYGYTF.

This clonotype has a count of ten or more. The J gene is TRBJ2-1, the V gene TRBV29-1; no reliable D call. The V gene's germline CDR1 is SQVTM and CDR2 ANQGSEA. V lost 4 bases to trimming and J lost 3 bases, with 16 bases between them. This CDR3 has 15 residues. CDR3 sequence reads: CSVGGRLVIYNEQFF. CDR3 coding DNA: TGCAGCGTTGGAGGAAGGCTAGTTATCTACAATGAGCAGTTCTTC.

This clonotype was detected ten times or more. The J gene is TRBJ2-5, the V gene TRBV3-1; 8 positions match TRBD1. V lost 6 bases, J lost 2 bases, and 5 bases stayed unmatched. Germline V CDR1 and CDR2: LGHDT, YNNKEL (reference sequence). CDR3 length: 14 residues. CDR3 DNA: TGTGCCAGCAGACACACAGGGGGACAAGAGACCCAGTACTTC. It codes for CASRHTGGQETQYF.

This clonotype has only a few counts. The V and J genes are TRBV20-1 and TRBJ2-5; D not certain. CDR3 size: 13 residues. Germline-derived CDR1 and CDR2 are DFQATT and SNEGSKA (reference sequence). Trimming left V 1 base short and J 1 base short, with 7 bases between. CDR3 sequence: CSARVGFQETQYF. The CDR3 region has the DNA TGCAGTGCTAGAGTGGGGTTCCAAGAGACCCAGTACTTC.

This chain joins TRBV5-7 and TRBJ1-6; D is possibly TRBD1 (5 bases). TRBV5-7 is known as an ORF, though its function is uncertain. The V and J ends lost 7 bases and 9 bases respectively, with 11 bases between them. The CDR3 consists of 12 residues. CDR3 sequence (DNA): TGTGCCAGCGGACGGGGGTCTTCACCCCTCCACTTT. Its translation: CASGRGSSPLHF.

This clonotype was counted only a few times. The rearrangement joins TRBV19 to TRBJ2-7; D remains unclear. The length of the CDR3 is 13 residues. V was pared by 5 bases and J by 2 bases, with 10 bases between. Germline V CDR1 and CDR2: LNHDA, SQIVND (reference sequence). The chain's CDR3 is CASSYKITYEQYF. CDR3 bases: TGTGCCAGTAGTTACAAGATCACCTACGAGCAGTACTTC. Variable domain in full (rest from reference TRBV19 and TRBJ2-7): DGGITQSPKYLFRKEGQNVTLSCEQNLNHDAMYWYRQDPGQGLRLIYYSQIVNDFQKGDIAEGYSVSREKKESFPLTVTSAQKNPTAFYLCASSYKITYEQYFGPGTRLTVT.

Many counts were recorded for this clonotype. The chain uses TRBV30 and TRBJ2-3, with a tentative D call TRBD2 (6 bases). The CDR3 has 16 residues. The germline V and J ends were trimmed by 3 bases and 0 bases, with 16 bases remaining between them. Germline V gives CDR1 GTSNPN, CDR2 SVGIG (reference sequence). The CDR3 nucleotides read TGTGCCTGGAGGGGGGGACTCAAAGGGAGCACAGATACGCAGTATTTT. Amino acids: CAWRGGLKGSTDTQYF.

J is TRBJ1-4 and V is TRBV20-1; D is uncertain. Germline CDR1 DFQATT, CDR2 SNEGSKA (reference sequence). The V gene lost 3 bases and the J gene lost 5 bases, with 10 bases spanning the gap. The CDR3 extends over 13 amino acids. In DNA, the CDR3 is TGCAGTGCTAGCGGCCAGTTGAATGAAAAACTGTTTTTT. It yields the protein CSASGQLNEKLFF.

There are many counts of this clonotype. The chain is built from TRBV5-1 and TRBJ2-1, with 11 bases aligning to TRBD1. The CDR3 extends over 15 amino acids. V was pared by 1 base and J by 9 bases, with 6 bases of the junction left unmatched. Germline lookup yields CDR1 SGHRS and CDR2 YFSETQ. This chain's CDR3 is CASSLWGTGGGEQFF. CDR3 nucleotide sequence: TGCGCCAGCAGCTTGTGGGGGACAGGGGGAGGTGAGCAGTTCTTC.

This clonotype was recorded many times. The rearrangement joins TRBV12-3 or TRBV12-4 to TRBJ2-3; no clear D. There are 13 residues in the CDR3. Trimming removed 7 bases at V and 4 bases at J, with 12 bases between. The CDR3 is CASISAFADTQYF. The DNA for the CDR3 is TGTGCCAGCATATCAGCCTTTGCAGATACGCAGTATTTT.

This clonotype was counted at least ten times. The chain recombines TRBV28 with TRBJ2-3; 8 bases map to TRBD1. With V trimmed by 2 bases and J by 6 bases, 10 bases remained unmatched. The germline gives CDR1 MDHEN, CDR2 SYDVKM. The CDR3 length is 16 residues. The CDR3 sequence: CASSLGFRGLRDTQYF. In nucleotides, the CDR3 is TGTGCCAGCAGTTTAGGTTTCAGGGGGCTTCGGGATACGCAGTATTTT.

This clonotype appeared many times. The chain joins TRBV2 to TRBJ2-3; D remains ambiguous. Between the trimmed V and J ends, which lost 4 bases and 0 bases, there was a span of 8 bases. In germline, CDR1 is SNHLY, CDR2 FYNNEI. The CDR3 consists of 14 residues. The chain's CDR3 is CASSATPSTDTQYF. DNA of the CDR3: TGTGCCAGCAGTGCGACCCCTAGCACAGATACGCAGTATTTT.

The CDR3 region is CASSSWAGSYEQYF. CDR3 sequence (DNA): TGTGCCAGCAGTTCCTGGGCAGGTTCCTACGAGCAGTACTTC. The chain recombines TRBV2 with TRBJ2-7; D is uncertain. The germline V and J ends were trimmed by 5 bases and 1 base, with 12 bases remaining between them. The CDR3 length is 14 residues. Germline V gene data show CDR1 as SNHLY and CDR2 as FYNNEI. Using reference TRBV2 and TRBJ2-7 for the parts outside the CDR3, the full variable domain is EPEVTQTPSHQVTQMGQEVILRCVPISNHLYFYWYRQILGQKVEFLVSFYNNEISEKSEIFDDQFSVERPDGSNFTLKIRSTKLEDSAMYFCASSSWAGSYEQYFGPGTRLTVT.

The sample holds a few counts of this clonotype. V gene TRBV15 combines with J gene TRBJ1-5; D gene uncertain. This CDR3 comprises 17 residues. V was trimmed by 0 bases and J by 0 bases, leaving 12 bases between them. Germline V gene sequence: CDR1 LNHNV, CDR2 YYDKDF (reference sequence). In nucleotides, the CDR3 is TGTGCCACCAGCAGAGATGAGGTACGTCATAGCAATCAGCCCCAGCATTTT. This codes for CATSRDEVRHSNQPQHF.

At least ten counts were recorded for this clonotype. The chain carries TRBV11-2 and TRBJ2-7; D might be TRBD2 (5 bases). Germline assignment: CDR1 SGHAT and CDR2 FQNNGV. This CDR3 contains 12 residues. Trimming cost V 5 bases and J 7 bases, with 12 bases left between them. The CDR3 DNA sequence: TGTGCCAGCAGCCTAGGGAGTGGGGAGCAGTACTTC. This codes for CASSLGSGEQYF.

This clonotype was seen ten or more times. V gene TRBV11-3 combines with J gene TRBJ2-7, with a weak D call TRBD1 (6 bases). CDR1 and CDR2 (germline): SGHNT, YENEEA. The CDR3 extends over 13 amino acids. The V end was cut by 3 bases, the J end by 5 bases, with 11 bases between. CDR3 in amino acids: CASSFNRDNEQYF. In nucleotides, the CDR3 is TGTGCCAGCAGCTTCAACAGGGACAACGAGCAGTACTTC.

This clonotype was detected ten times or more. The chain couples TRBV2 to TRBJ1-2; D is perhaps TRBD1 (5 bases). Germline lookup yields CDR1 SNHLY and CDR2 FYNNEI. Trimming cost V 1 base and J 6 bases, with 15 bases left between them. The length of the CDR3 is 15 residues. CDR3 nucleotides: TGTGCCAGCAGTGAAGAAGGGGCCTTCGGGCATGGCTACACCTTC. It codes for CASSEEGAFGHGYTF.

At least ten counts were recorded for this clonotype. The rearrangement joins TRBV25-1 to TRBJ2-6; weak D call: TRBD1 (6 bases). The CDR3 consists of 16 residues. Germline V gives CDR1 MGHDK, CDR2 SYGVNS. The V end lost 4 bases, the J end lost 4 bases, and 14 bases lay between the germline ends. CDR3 in amino acids: CASSVLQGIGANVLTF. The CDR3 DNA follows: TGTGCCAGCAGTGTACTACAGGGAATCGGGGCCAACGTCCTGACTTTC.

This clonotype appeared many times. This rearrangement joins TRBV11-2 to TRBJ2-3, with D unclear. The ends were cut back, 0 bases at V and 7 bases at J, with 5 bases in the middle. The germline CDR1 and CDR2 sequences are SGHAT and FQNNGV. The CDR3 sequence is 12 residues long. The CDR3 DNA sequence: TGTGCCAGCAGCTTAGAGGTCTATACGCAGTATTTT. It encodes CASSLEVYTQYF.

This clonotype was detected ten times or more. An end of the junction differs from the germline gene, which may be a read error. J is TRBJ1-2 and V is TRBV4-1; TRBD1 aligns across 9 bases. The germline gives CDR1 MGHRA, CDR2 YSYEKL. This CDR3 region has 15 residues. CDR3 nucleotides: TGTGCCAGCAGCCAAGCAGGACAGGGGAAGAGCGGCTACACCTTC. It translates to CASSQAGQGKSGYTF.

In its sample, this clonotype was seen many times. The J gene is TRBJ2-5, the V gene TRBV19, with TRBD2 matching 12 bases. Trimming removed 4 bases from V and 1 base from J; junction bases left unmatched: 7. Germline lookup yields CDR1 LNHDA and CDR2 SQIVND (reference sequence). The CDR3 spans 17 residues. CDR3 sequence (DNA): TGTGCCAGTAGTACCAGGACTAGCGGGACCCCCCAAGAGACCCAGTACTTC. Residues: CASSTRTSGTPQETQYF.

This clonotype turned up a few times. The J gene is TRBJ2-7, the V gene TRBV7-9, with 8 bases that match TRBD1. CDR1 SEHNR and CDR2 FQNEAQ come from the germline V gene (reference sequence). This CDR3 spans 18 amino acids. V gave up 4 bases and J gave up 2 bases; unmatched junction bases: 16. CDR3 protein: CASSSPDRANFKTYEQYF. The CDR3 DNA reads as TGTGCCAGCAGCTCGCCGGACAGGGCCAACTTCAAAACCTACGAGCAGTACTTC.

On this clonotype: Compared with germline, one end of the junction differs, possibly owing to a read error. V usage is TRBV6-1 and J usage is TRBJ1-6; tentative D call: TRBD1 (6 bases). Looked up from germline, CDR1 is MNHNS and CDR2 is SASEGT. The CDR3 spans 13 residues. The CDR3 DNA sequence: TGTGCCACCCTAGGGGGTTATAATCCACCCCTCCACTTT. As protein: CATLGGYNPPLHF.